The present TCR beta chain was sequenced within a study of prognosis after radiotherapy for stage I lung cancer. For the study at large: Stereotactic body radiotherapy was given without concurrent therapy in all patients.

A note on this clonotype: No antigen is known for it.

Per germline, CDR1 SGHTA and CDR2 FQGNSA. The CDR3 runs 16 residues. With 4 bases removed from V and 7 bases from J, the gap between germline ends came to 20 bases. Starting from genomic DNA, TCR beta CDR3 was amplified through two-round multiplex PCR. During first-round PCR, primers specific to each TRBV and TRBJ gene were used. Via MiXCR, TCRdb re-called the multiplex PCR reads, giving one row per CDR3 protein. The sample lists about 47,000 distinct CDR3 sequences, approximately 35% occurring once. The study, taken as a whole, reports: Differences in TRBV and TRBJ gene usage were reportedly observed between patients with and without metastases. Patients who developed distant metastases had lower Shannon entropy after stereotactic body radiation therapy.

This specimen was PBMCs, taken before or after stereotactic body radiation therapy (not recorded which). The clonotype originates from a donor aged 50 or older with non-small cell lung cancer. V gene TRBV7-2 combines with J gene TRBJ1-5; D is ambiguous. As DNA, the CDR3 is TGTGCCAGCAGCTCCGCAGGCCGGGTCAGCGGGCAGCCCCAGCATTTT. It specifies CASSSAGRVSGQPQHF.